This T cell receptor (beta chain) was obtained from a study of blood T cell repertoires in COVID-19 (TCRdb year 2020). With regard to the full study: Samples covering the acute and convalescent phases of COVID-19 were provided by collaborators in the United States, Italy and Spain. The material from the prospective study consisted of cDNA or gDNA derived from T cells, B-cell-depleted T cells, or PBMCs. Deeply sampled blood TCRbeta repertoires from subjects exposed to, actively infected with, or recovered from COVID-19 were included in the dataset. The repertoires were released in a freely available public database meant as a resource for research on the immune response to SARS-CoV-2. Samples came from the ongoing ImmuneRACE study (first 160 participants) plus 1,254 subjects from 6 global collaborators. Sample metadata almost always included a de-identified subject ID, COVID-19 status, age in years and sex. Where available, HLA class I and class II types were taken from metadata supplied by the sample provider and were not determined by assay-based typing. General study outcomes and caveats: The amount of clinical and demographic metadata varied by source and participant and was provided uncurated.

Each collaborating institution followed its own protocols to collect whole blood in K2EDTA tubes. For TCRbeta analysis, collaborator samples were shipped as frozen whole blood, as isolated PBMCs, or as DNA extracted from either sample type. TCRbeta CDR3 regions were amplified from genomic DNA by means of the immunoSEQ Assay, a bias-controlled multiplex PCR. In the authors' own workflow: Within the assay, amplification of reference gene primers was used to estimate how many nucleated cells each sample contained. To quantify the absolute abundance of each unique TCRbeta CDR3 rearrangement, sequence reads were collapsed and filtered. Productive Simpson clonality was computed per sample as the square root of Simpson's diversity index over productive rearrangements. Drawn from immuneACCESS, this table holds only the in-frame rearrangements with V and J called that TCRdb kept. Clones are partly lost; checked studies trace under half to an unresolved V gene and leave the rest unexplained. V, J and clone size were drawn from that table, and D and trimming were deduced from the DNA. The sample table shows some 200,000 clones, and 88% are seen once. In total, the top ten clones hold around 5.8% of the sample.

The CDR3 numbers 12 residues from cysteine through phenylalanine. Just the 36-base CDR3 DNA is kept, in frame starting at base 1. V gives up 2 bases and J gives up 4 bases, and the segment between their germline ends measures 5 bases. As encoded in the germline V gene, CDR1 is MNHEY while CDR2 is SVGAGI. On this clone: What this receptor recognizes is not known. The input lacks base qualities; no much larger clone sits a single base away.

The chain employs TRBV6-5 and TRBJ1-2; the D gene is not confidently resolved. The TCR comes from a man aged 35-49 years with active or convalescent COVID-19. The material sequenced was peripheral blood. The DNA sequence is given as TGTGCCAGCAGTTACACTCCCTATGGCTACACCTTC. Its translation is CASSYTPYGYTF.